The 21 T cell receptor beta chains presented below share a single source sample, sequenced in a study of CD8+ T cells in alopecia areata. Cells from pooled cutaneous lymph nodes were sorted by CD4, CD8alpha, NKG2D, NKG2ACE and other markers. Investigators isolated RNA and reverse transcribed it into cDNA to act as the sequencing template. The method was immunoSEQ multiplex PCR; TCRdb's version includes in-frame clones alone and lacks a portion of them. The data show 200,000 to 300,000 clones, none appearing only once, with 0.9% to 1.5% held by the ten largest. The sequencing sample was made of CD4+ T cells sorted from a lymph node. These receptor sequences come from a C3H/HeJ mouse with alopecia areata. These mice share the MHC haplotype H2-k.

In regard to this clone: Gene names and germline match the mouse. The CDR3 end lies 4 residues beyond the end of the read and is filled in from the germline J gene. The V call is TRBV13-1, the J call TRBJ2-1; 9 nucleotides match TRBD1. This CDR3 is 14 amino acids long. Germline V gene data show CDR1 as NSHNY and CDR2 as SYGAGN. V lost 4 bases to trimming and J lost 6 bases; unmatched junction nucleotides: 5. This CDR3 reads CASSPGQGGAEQFF. CDR3 DNA, as far as it was read: TGTGCCAGCAGTCCGGGACAGGGAGGTGCT.

Remarks on this clone: The genes are named according to mouse. The CDR3 is cut off 3 residues early in the read; its end comes from the germline J gene. The rearrangement links TRBV5 to TRBJ1-6; D is unresolved. TRBJ1-6 is an open reading frame whose function is uncertain. Per germline, CDR1 LGHNA and CDR2 YNLKQL (reference sequence). The length of the CDR3 is 14 residues. Trimming shortened V by 2 bases and J by 6 bases, and 8 bases separated the two germline ends. The DNA read from the CDR3 is TGTGCCAGCAGCCAAAGGTGGGGTAATTCGCCC. This translates into CASSQRWGNSP. The whole CDR3 protein reads CASSQRWGNSPLYF.

This clone was picked up a small number of times. Gene names denote mouse genes. The read comes to an end 4 residues before the CDR3 does, leaving the germline J gene to fill in the end. This CDR3 is also generated by other DNA sequences in the sample. The V call is TRBV31, the J call TRBJ1-2; 10 nucleotides line up with TRBD1. Germline-derived CDR1 and CDR2 are GKSSPN and SITVG. Unmatched junction bases numbered 4, after V lost 0 bases and J lost 3 bases. CDR3 size: 15 residues. The CDR3 reads CAWSLEGTGDSDYTF. The sequenced CDR3 bases are TGTGCCTGGAGTCTAGAAGGGACAGGGGACTCC.

Concerning this clone itself: This could be a read error, since a much larger clone is one nucleotide away. The gene names here belong to mouse. The read comes to an end 4 residues before the CDR3 does, leaving the germline J gene to fill in the end. Other DNA sequences in this specimen translate into the identical CDR3. The chain couples TRBV19 to TRBJ2-2; no clear D gene. The germline V and J ends were trimmed by 5 bases and 0 bases, with 5 bases remaining between them. This CDR3 is built from 13 residues. Germline CDR1 and CDR2: FNHDT and SITEND (reference sequence). CDR3 residues: CASRQANTGQLYF. CDR3 bases read: TGTGCCAGCAGACAAGCAAACACCGGG. Filled out from reference TRBV19 and TRBJ2-2, the complete variable domain reads GGIITQTPKFLIGQEGQKLTLKCQQNFNHDTMYWYRQDSGKGLRLIYYSITENDLQKGDLSEGYDASREKKSSFSLTVTSAQKNEMAVFLCASRQANTGQLYFGEGSKLTVL.

To note about this clone: Gene names are the mouse ones. The read is 4 residues too short to cover the CDR3 end, so that end is filled in from the germline J gene. This chain connects TRBV13-2 to TRBJ2-1, with 9 bases identical to TRBD2. Germline CDR1 NNHNN, CDR2 SYGAGS (reference sequence). V trimming: 0 bases; J trimming: 6 bases; junction bases outside the gene matches: 7. The CDR3 covers 16 residues. CDR3 bases read: TGTGCCAGCGGTGATGCTCTGGGGGGGGATGGTGCT. Translated, it gives CASGDALGGDGA. The full CDR3 sequence reads CASGDALGGDGAEQFF.

As to this clone: Here the gene names and germline are mouse. The sample holds other DNA sequences that translate to the same CDR3. CDR3 in amino acids: CASSASTGADSDYTF. The DNA read from the CDR3 is TGTGCCAGCAGTGCCTCGACAGGGGCGGACTCC. This rearrangement joins TRBV13-1 to TRBJ1-2; 8 bases fit TRBD1. From the germline J gene comes the end of the CDR3, since the read stops 4 residues before it. Germline-derived CDR1 and CDR2 are NSHNY and SYGAGN. Trimming took 3 bases from V and 3 from J; bases not matched to a gene: 7. CDR3 length: 15 amino acids.

This clone was observed a handful of times. All gene names here are mouse names. The CDR3 end lies 4 residues beyond the end of the read and is filled in from the germline J gene. The J gene is TRBJ1-2, the V gene TRBV14; 10 bases are shared with TRBD1. Germline lookup yields CDR1 SGHDT and CDR2 FRDEAV. The length of the CDR3 is 14 residues. The V and J ends lost 2 bases and 3 bases, in that order; junction bases with no gene match: 1. CDR3 DNA (partial): TGTGCCAGCAGTTTAGGGACAGGGGACTCC. This gives the protein CASSLGTGDS. In full, the CDR3 is CASSLGTGDSDYTF.

As regards this clone: Mouse germline and gene names are used. CDR3 bases read: TGTGCCAGCAGGCCAGGGGGCGAGGAC. Amino acid sequence: CASRPGGED. In full, the CDR3 is CASRPGGEDTQYF. The chain employs TRBV13-3 and TRBJ2-5; 8 positions match TRBD1. The missing CDR3 end, 4 residues past where the read stops, is filled in from the germline J gene. CDR1 and CDR2 from the germline V gene are NNHDY and SYVADS. The CDR3 is 13 residues long. Looking up the rest from reference TRBV13-3 and TRBJ2-5 gives the full variable domain: EAAVTQSPRSKVAVTGGKVTLSCHQTNNHDYMYWYRQDTGHGLRLIHYSYVADSTEKGDIPDGYKASRPSQENFSLILELASLSQTAVYFCASRPGGEDTQYFGPGTRLLVL.

About this clone: Germline and genes here are mouse. The read falls 4 residues short of the CDR3 end, and the missing part is taken from the germline J gene. The chain couples TRBV14 to TRBJ2-4; 9 nucleotides align to TRBD2. Germline V gene data show CDR1 as SGHDT and CDR2 as FRDEAV. This CDR3 contains 16 residues. After removal of 8 bases from V and 0 bases from J, the junction contained 10 bases not matched to a gene. The covered CDR3 bases are TGTGCCAGTCCCCGGCTGGGGGGGGAGAGTCAAAAC. Its translation is CASPRLGGESQN. The whole CDR3 sequence reads CASPRLGGESQNTLYF.

About this clone: All gene names here are mouse names. Here the CDR3 reads CASSQSDRSSYNSPLYF. Partial CDR3 DNA: TGTGCCAGCAGCCAATCGGACAGGAGTTCCTATAATTCGCCC. The rearrangement uses TRBV5 and TRBJ1-6; TRBD1 matches 7 bases. Coverage ceases 3 residues before the CDR3 finishes, and the germline J gene fills in the end. TRBJ1-6 is classed as an ORF, of uncertain function. Germline values: CDR1 LGHNA, CDR2 YNLKQL (reference sequence). This CDR3 region has 17 residues. V was clipped by 2 bases and J by 0 bases; unmatched bases: 4.

As regards this clone: Gene names are mouse gene names. Read coverage stops 4 residues before the CDR3 terminus; the germline J gene supplies the remainder. This sample also contains other DNA sequences that code for the same CDR3. V and J are TRBV13-1 and TRBJ2-4, with TRBD2 matching over 7 bases. The CDR3 spans 15 residues. After removal of 2 bases from V and 1 base from J, the junction contained 4 bases not matched to a gene. CDR1 and CDR2 from the germline V gene are NSHNY and SYGAGN. The sequenced CDR3 bases are TGTGCCAGCAGTGACCTGGGGGAAGGTCAAAAC. Amino acid sequence: CASSDLGEGQN. The full CDR3 protein is CASSDLGEGQNTLYF.

A note on this clone: Gene names are the mouse ones. The read ends 4 residues before the CDR3 terminus; that terminus is restored from the germline J gene. V is TRBV13-2 and J is TRBJ2-1; either TRBD1 or TRBD2 may supply D (6 bases each). Trimming removed 2 bases at V and 0 bases at J, with 6 bases between. CDR1 and CDR2 (germline): NNHNN, SYGAGS (reference sequence). The CDR3 spans 14 residues. Here the CDR3 reads CASGEGANYAEQFF. The sequenced CDR3 bases are TGTGCCAGCGGTGAGGGGGCTAACTATGCT.

The sample holds a few counts of this clone. Here the gene names and germline are mouse. The CDR3 extends 4 residues past the end of the read, so its final part is completed from the germline J gene. The chain employs TRBV19 and TRBJ1-2; TRBD1 aligns across 8 bases. This CDR3 contains 15 residues. The V and J ends lost 2 bases and 4 bases, in that order; junction bases with no gene match: 7. The V gene's germline CDR1 is FNHDT and CDR2 SITEND (reference sequence). CDR3 sequence reads: CASSMTAGGSSDYTF. The sequenced CDR3 bases are TGTGCCAGCAGTATGACCGCAGGGGGCAGCTCC.

Ten or more counts support this clone. Mouse germline and gene names are used. The CDR3 goes on 4 residues after the read ends, and that part is filled in from the germline J gene. This chain uses TRBV3 with TRBJ2-5, with D perhaps TRBD1 (5 bases). The CDR3 has 11 residues. Per the germline V gene, CDR1 is SNHLY and CDR2 is FYNGKV (reference sequence). The CDR3 loop is CAQGEGDTQYF. CDR3 DNA (partial): TGTGCCCAGGGAGAGGGAGAC. The entire variable domain, with the rest obtained from reference TRBV3 and TRBJ2-5, is as follows: GPKVLQIPSHQIIDMGQMVTLNCDPVSNHLYFYWYKQILGQQMEFLVNFYNGKVMEKSKLFKDQFSVERPDGSYFTLKIQPTALEDSAVYFCAQGEGDTQYFGPGTRLLVL.

Note on this clone: Mouse germline and gene names are used. The CDR3 end lies 4 residues beyond the end of the read and is filled in from the germline J gene. This chain uses TRBV31 with TRBJ2-3; a possible D gene is TRBD1 (6 bases). This CDR3 comprises 14 residues. Germline CDR1 reads GKSSPN; CDR2 reads SITVG. Trimming left V 1 base short and J 0 bases short, with 8 bases between. The CDR3 here is CAWSPGASAETLYF. CDR3 DNA, as far as it was read: TGTGCCTGGAGTCCAGGGGCGAGTGCAGAA.

This clone was found a few times. Mouse germline and gene names are used. The CDR3 goes on 4 residues after the read ends, and that part is filled in from the germline J gene. The chain joins TRBV31 to TRBJ1-2, with D perhaps TRBD1 (5 bases). Germline CDR1 reads GKSSPN; CDR2 reads SITVG. The CDR3 spans 13 residues. V was clipped by 0 bases and J by 4 bases, with 9 bases between them. The CDR3 bases that were read are TGTGCCTGGAGTCTGATGGGGGGCTCC. Protein: CAWSLMGGS. The entire CDR3 reads CAWSLMGGSDYTF.

Remarks on this clone: Gene names and germline refer to mouse. The sequenced fragment ends 4 residues before the CDR3 boundary, so the rest is inferred from the germline J gene. This CDR3 is also generated by other DNA sequences in the sample. The rearrangement links TRBV5 to TRBJ2-2; TRBD1 agrees at 8 bases. Germline-derived CDR1 and CDR2 are LGHNA and YNLKQL (reference sequence). The CDR3 is 15 residues long. V lost 4 bases, J lost 4 bases, and 5 bases stayed unmatched. CDR3 protein: CASSPGQGGTGQLYF. Partial CDR3 DNA: TGTGCCAGCAGCCCCGGACAGGGCGGCACCGGG.

Note on this clone: The gene symbols are mouse symbols. The part of the CDR3 DNA that was read is TGTGCCAGCAACGACAGGGGCACA. This encodes CASNDRGT. In full, the CDR3 reads CASNDRGTEVFF. The gene calls are TRBV19 and TRBJ1-1, with 8 bases matching TRBD1. The read comes to an end 4 residues before the CDR3 does, leaving the germline J gene to fill in the end. V was clipped by 6 bases and J by 4 bases; unmatched bases: 2. CDR1 is FNHDT and CDR2 is SITEND in the germline V gene (reference sequence). The CDR3 loop spans 12 amino acids.

This clone has only a few counts. Gene labels here are mouse ones. With the read ending 4 residues before the CDR3 end, the germline J gene is used to fill in that end. The chain joins TRBV12-1 to TRBJ2-4; weak D call: TRBD2 (6 bases). The germline V gene encodes CDR1 SGHSN and CDR2 HYEKVE. There are 13 residues in the CDR3. The DNA read from the CDR3 is TGTGCCAGCTCTCTCCCTGGGGAAAAC. As protein: CASSLPGEN. The CDR3 as a whole reads CASSLPGENTLYF. Full variable domain (remainder filled in from reference TRBV12-1 and TRBJ2-4): DSGVVQSPRHIIKEKGGRSVLTCIPISGHSNVVWYQQTLGKELKFLIQHYEKVERDKGFLPSRFSVQQFDDYHSEMNMSALELEDSAMYFCASSLPGENTLYFGAGTRLSVL.

Remarks on this clone: Gene names refer to mouse genes. The sample contains more than one DNA sequence encoding this CDR3. CDR3 DNA (partial): TGTGCCAGCAGTAGACAGCATGCAAACTCC. This sequence encodes CASSRQHANS. From start to end, the CDR3 is CASSRQHANSDYTF. V usage is TRBV19 and J usage is TRBJ1-2, with a possible D match to TRBD1 (5 bases). The read terminates 4 residues before the CDR3 end, so the remaining end is supplied by the germline J gene. From germline, CDR1 is FNHDT and CDR2 SITEND (reference sequence). The V gene lost 3 bases and the J gene lost 0 bases, with 9 bases spanning the gap. The CDR3 has 14 amino acids. Variable domain in full (rest from reference TRBV19 and TRBJ1-2): GGIITQTPKFLIGQEGQKLTLKCQQNFNHDTMYWYRQDSGKGLRLIYYSITENDLQKGDLSEGYDASREKKSSFSLTVTSAQKNEMAVFLCASSRQHANSDYTFGSGTRLLVI.

The table lists this clone with a few counts. Gene and germline names: mouse. The read finishes 4 residues shy of the CDR3 end, and the germline J gene is used to complete it. The chain is built from TRBV13-1 and TRBJ2-2; 8 bases are shared with TRBD1. V dropped 3 bases and J dropped 3; count of bases not matched to a gene: 1. This CDR3 region has 14 residues. The germline gives CDR1 NSHNY, CDR2 SYGAGN. The CDR3 loop is CASSVTGDTGQLYF. CDR3 DNA (partial): TGTGCCAGCAGTGTGACAGGGGACACCGGG.